This is a list of T cell receptor beta chains from one sample in a study of T cells in Graves' hyperthyroidism and ophthalmopathy. TCRdb fed the multiplex PCR reads into MiXCR, producing one record per CDR3 protein. This sample has 45,000 to 55,000 distinct CDR3 sequences, with about 53% found just once. Sequenced input: peripheral blood or thyroid tissue (not recorded which). These receptor sequences come from a man younger than 35 with Graves' hyperthyroidism. Both conserved end residues are trimmed from each CDR3. The order of the fields is D gene, V gene, clone size, J gene, CDR3 protein. A D gene is named only where the DNA matches it firmly. A row's size may be missing; if present it is once, few, many or a size class.

TRBD1	TRBV28	many	TRBJ1-2	ASSRDSRYGYT
TRBD1	TRBV15	-	TRBJ1-6	ATSSGQGNSPLH
-	TRBV20-1	many	TRBJ2-7	SARVSHEQY
-	TRBV2	-	TRBJ2-2	ASSVRGTGELF
-	TRBV7-8	-	TRBJ2-5	ASTEGRGQY
-	TRBV3-1	many	TRBJ1-2	ASTPQGAGGYT
-	TRBV5-1	-	TRBJ1-2	ASRKKRPNYGYT
-	TRBV7-3	few	TRBJ1-6	ASSRDPRNSPLH
-	TRBV24-1	once	TRBJ1-4	ASPRGARNEKLF
-	TRBV11-2	many	TRBJ2-2	ASSLEISFGELF
TRBD2	TRBV7-9	-	TRBJ2-7	ASSFSGSSYEQY
-	TRBV10-2	-	TRBJ2-1	ASGRLGRNSYNEQF
TRBD1	TRBV10-3	-	TRBJ1-6	ATKRGTGDSPLH
-	TRBV20-1	many	TRBJ2-5	SASSTGRQETQY
-	TRBV7-3	-	TRBJ1-2	ASSIGRVYGYT
TRBD1	TRBV2	-	TRBJ1-1	ASPGQGRMNTEAF
TRBD2	TRBV6-5	many	TRBJ2-7	ASLGRGGYEQY
TRBD2	TRBV11-2	once	TRBJ2-2	ASSDRLAGVGGELF
TRBD1	TRBV28	many	TRBJ2-7	ASRGDRSSYEQY
-	TRBV29-1	once	TRBJ2-5	SVALGGPRETQY
-	TRBV28	many	TRBJ1-5	ATRKGEQPQH
-	TRBV2	few	TRBJ1-2	ASKYYYGYT
TRBD2	TRBV7-3	-	TRBJ2-2	ASSLSPSGSMGELF
-	TRBV10-3	many	TRBJ2-5	AISVSAQGETQY
TRBD1	TRBV20-1	many	TRBJ2-6	SARQGNSGANVLT
TRBD1	TRBV29-1	-	TRBJ1-2	SVVDRGVEGYT
-	TRBV7-7	-	TRBJ2-7	ASSLAGAGSEQY
-	TRBV6-6	many	TRBJ2-7	ASRRRDTSYEQY
TRBD1	TRBV20-1	once	TRBJ1-5	SARAGGMSNQPQH
-	TRBV15	-	TRBJ1-1	ATSSQTVRGTEAF
-	TRBV7-2	-	TRBJ2-7	ASSSGVYEQY
TRBD1	TRBV20-1	-	TRBJ2-7	SAIRPGTGNYEQY
TRBD2	TRBV29-1	-	TRBJ2-7	SLSGTSSLEQY
-	TRBV2	-	TRBJ1-1	ASGPQGSGGEAF
TRBD1	TRBV12-3/TRBV12-4	-	TRBJ2-7	ASSHPTGVGQY
TRBD1	TRBV4-2	many	TRBJ1-1	ASSQGTVTEAF
TRBD1	TRBV2	-	TRBJ1-1	ASRGQEGSEAF
-	TRBV5-5	many	TRBJ1-2	ASSPFTGYGYT
TRBD1	TRBV6-6	-	TRBJ1-5	AISRTGLVGQPQH
-	TRBV15	-	TRBJ2-7	ATSRRGTVGITYEQY
TRBD1	TRBV7-9	many	TRBJ1-5	ASSPGTGNNQPQH
-	TRBV12-3/TRBV12-4	-	TRBJ2-7	AGSSVNEQS
-	TRBV6-6	many	TRBJ1-1	ASRIEGGAGAEAF
TRBD1	TRBV7-9	-	TRBJ2-2	ASSSVAGGPNTGELF
-	TRBV7-2	many	TRBJ1-3	ASSPGGKISGNTIY
TRBD1	TRBV28	many	TRBJ1-6	ASSQSGQGLPPLH
TRBD2	TRBV15	-	TRBJ2-2	ATSFSGGVATGELF
-	TRBV7-2	many	TRBJ2-7	ASSFYLSSYEQY
TRBD1	TRBV28	many	TRBJ2-7	ASSSGQHYEQY
-	TRBV29-1	few	TRBJ2-7	SVEGGHSYEQY
-	TRBV20-1	-	TRBJ1-5	SAPEQPQH
TRBD1	TRBV15	-	TRBJ2-7	ATSRTGNTGIEQY
TRBD2	TRBV20-1	once	TRBJ2-7	SASGGLAEFSYEQY
-	TRBV7-8	many	TRBJ1-6	ASSLGVRPMTVSHSPLH
TRBD1	TRBV7-2	-	TRBJ2-2	ASSLTGGYTGELS
TRBD1	TRBV24-1	many	TRBJ1-2	ATSDGGTASYGYT
TRBD2	TRBV20-1	-	TRBJ2-5	SARTTSGGGETQY
TRBD1	TRBV7-2	-	TRBJ1-2	ASSLGDRHT
-	TRBV7-3	-	TRBJ2-7	ASSLGSRYEQY